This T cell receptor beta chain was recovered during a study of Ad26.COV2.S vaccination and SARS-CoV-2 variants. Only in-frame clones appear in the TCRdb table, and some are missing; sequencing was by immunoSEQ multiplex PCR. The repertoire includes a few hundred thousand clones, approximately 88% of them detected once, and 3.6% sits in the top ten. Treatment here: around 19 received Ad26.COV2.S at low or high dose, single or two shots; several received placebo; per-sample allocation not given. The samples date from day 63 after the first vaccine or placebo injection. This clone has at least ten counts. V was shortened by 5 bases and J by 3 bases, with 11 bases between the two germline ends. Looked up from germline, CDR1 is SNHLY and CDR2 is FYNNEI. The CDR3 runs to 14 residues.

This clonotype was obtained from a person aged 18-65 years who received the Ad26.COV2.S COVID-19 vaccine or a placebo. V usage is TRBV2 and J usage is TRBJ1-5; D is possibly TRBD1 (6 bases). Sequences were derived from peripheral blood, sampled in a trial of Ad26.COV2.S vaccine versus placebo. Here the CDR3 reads CASSLTGTNQPQHF. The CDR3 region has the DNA TGTGCCAGCAGTCTAACAGGGACCAATCAGCCCCAGCATTTT.